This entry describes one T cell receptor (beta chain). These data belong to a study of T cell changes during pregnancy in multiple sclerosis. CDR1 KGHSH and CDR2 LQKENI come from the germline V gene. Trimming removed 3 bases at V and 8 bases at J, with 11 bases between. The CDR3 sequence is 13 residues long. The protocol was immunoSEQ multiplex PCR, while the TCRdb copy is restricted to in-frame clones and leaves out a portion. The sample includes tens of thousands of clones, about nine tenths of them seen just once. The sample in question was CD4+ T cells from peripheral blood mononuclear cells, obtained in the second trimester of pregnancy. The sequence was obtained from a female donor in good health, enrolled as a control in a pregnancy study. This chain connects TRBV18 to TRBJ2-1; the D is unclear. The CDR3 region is CASSPTLTDEQFF. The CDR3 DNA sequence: TGTGCCAGCTCACCCACACTAACCGATGAGCAGTTCTTC.